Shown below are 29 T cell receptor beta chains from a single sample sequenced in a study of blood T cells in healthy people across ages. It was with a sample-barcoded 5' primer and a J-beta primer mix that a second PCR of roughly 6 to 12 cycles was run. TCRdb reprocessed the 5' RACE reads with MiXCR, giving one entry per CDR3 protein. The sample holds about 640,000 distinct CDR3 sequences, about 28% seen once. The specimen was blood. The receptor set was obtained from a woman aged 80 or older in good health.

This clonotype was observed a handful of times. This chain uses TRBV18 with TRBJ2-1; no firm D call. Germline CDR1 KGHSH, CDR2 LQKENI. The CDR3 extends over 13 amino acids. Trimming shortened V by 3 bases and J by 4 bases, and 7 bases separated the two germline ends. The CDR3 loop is CASSPVRYNEQFF. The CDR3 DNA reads TGTGCCAGCTCACCGGTCAGATACAATGAGCAGTTCTTC.

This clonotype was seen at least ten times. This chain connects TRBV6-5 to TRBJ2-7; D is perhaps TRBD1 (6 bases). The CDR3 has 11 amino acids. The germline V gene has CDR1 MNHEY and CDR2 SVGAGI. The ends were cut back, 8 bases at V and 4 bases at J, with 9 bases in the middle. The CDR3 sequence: CASARGYEQYF. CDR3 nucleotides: TGTGCCAGCGCTAGGGGGTACGAGCAGTACTTC.

CDR3 in DNA: TGCAGTGCTAGAGATCAGAACAGAGGGGCCAGAGAGCAGTACTTC. It is translated as CSARDQNRGAREQYF. The chain employs TRBV20-1 and TRBJ2-7, with D perhaps TRBD1 or TRBD2 (5 bases each). Germline V CDR1 and CDR2: DFQATT, SNEGSKA (reference sequence). The CDR3 runs to 15 residues. Trimming removed 0 bases from V and 7 bases from J, with 19 bases in between.

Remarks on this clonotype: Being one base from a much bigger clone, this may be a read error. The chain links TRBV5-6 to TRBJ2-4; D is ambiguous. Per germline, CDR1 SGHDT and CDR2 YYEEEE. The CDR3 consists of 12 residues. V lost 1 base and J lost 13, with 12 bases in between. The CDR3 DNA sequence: TGTGCCAGCAGCTTGTCGAAAAGTGAGCAGTACTTC. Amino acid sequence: CASSLSKSEQYF.

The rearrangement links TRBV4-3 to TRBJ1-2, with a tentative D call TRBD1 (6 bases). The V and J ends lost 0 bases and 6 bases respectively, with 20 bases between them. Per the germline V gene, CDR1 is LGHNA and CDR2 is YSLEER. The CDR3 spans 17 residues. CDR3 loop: CASSQDDSGVGGDGYTF. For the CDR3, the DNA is TGCGCCAGCAGCCAAGATGACAGTGGAGTAGGGGGTGATGGCTACACCTTC.

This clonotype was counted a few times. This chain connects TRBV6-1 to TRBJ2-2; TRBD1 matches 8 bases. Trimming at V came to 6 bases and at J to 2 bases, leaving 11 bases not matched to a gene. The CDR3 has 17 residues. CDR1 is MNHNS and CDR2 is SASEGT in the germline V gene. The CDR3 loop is CASSKTGVDYNTGELFF. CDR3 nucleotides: TGTGCCAGCAGCAAGACAGGGGTGGACTATAACACCGGGGAGCTGTTTTTT.

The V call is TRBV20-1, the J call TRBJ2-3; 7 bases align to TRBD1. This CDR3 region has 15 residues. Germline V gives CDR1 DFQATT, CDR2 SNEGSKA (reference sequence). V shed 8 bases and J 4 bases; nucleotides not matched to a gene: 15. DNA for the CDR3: TGCAGTCTGATGCCCTGGCTACAGGGGTCAGATACGCAGTATTTT. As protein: CSLMPWLQGSDTQYF.

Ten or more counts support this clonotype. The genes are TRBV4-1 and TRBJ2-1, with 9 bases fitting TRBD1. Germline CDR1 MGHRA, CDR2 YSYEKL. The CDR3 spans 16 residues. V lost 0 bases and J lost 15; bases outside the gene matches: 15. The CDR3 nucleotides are TGCGCCAGCAGCCAAGATGAGACAGGGGGGCTAAGTCACAGGTTCTTC. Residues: CASSQDETGGLSHRFF.

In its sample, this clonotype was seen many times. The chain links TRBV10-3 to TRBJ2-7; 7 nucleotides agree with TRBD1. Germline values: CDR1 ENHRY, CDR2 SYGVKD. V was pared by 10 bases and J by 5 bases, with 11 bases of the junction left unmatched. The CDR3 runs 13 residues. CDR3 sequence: CATRKTGTHEQYF. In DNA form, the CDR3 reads TGTGCCACCAGAAAGACAGGGACCCACGAGCAGTACTTC.

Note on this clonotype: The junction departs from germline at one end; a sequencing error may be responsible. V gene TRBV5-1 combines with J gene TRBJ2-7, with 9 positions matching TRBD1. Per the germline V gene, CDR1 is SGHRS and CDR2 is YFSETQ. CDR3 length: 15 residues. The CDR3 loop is CASSLVQGARYEQCF. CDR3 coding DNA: TGCGCCAGCAGCTTAGTACAGGGGGCGAGGTACGAGCAGTGCTTC.

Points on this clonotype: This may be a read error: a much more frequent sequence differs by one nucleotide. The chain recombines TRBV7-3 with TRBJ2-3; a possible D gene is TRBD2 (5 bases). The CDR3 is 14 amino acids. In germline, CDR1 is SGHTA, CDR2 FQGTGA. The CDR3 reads CASSLTEGFGTRYF. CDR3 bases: TGTGCCAGCAGCTTAACAGAGGGATTCGGTACGCGGTATTTT.

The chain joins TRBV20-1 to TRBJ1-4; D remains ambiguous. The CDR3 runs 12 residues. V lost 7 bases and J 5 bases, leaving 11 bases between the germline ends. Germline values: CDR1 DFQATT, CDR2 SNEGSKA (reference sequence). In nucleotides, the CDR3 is TGCAGTGTCCCGGTGGGGAATGAAAAACTGTTTTTT. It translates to CSVPVGNEKLFF.

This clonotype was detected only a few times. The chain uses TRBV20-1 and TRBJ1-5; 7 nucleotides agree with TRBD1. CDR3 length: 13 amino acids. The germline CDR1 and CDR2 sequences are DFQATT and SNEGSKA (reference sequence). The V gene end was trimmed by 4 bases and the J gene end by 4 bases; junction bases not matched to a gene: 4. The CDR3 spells CSATGQRNQPQHF. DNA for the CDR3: TGCAGTGCTACGGGACAGCGAAATCAGCCCCAGCATTTT.

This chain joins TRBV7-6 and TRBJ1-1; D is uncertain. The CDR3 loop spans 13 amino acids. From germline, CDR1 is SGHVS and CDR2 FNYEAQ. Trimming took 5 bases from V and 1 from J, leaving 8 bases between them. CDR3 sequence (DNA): TGTGCCAGCAGCCTGTCAGAGAACACTGAAGCTTTCTTT. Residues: CASSLSENTEAFF.

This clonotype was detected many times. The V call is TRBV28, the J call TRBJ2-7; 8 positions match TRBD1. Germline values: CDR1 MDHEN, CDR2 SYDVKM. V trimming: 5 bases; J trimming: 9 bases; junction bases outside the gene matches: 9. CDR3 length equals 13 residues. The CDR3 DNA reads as TGTGCCAGCAGTCCCGGGGGACAGGTCGGGCAGTACTTC. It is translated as CASSPGGQVGQYF.

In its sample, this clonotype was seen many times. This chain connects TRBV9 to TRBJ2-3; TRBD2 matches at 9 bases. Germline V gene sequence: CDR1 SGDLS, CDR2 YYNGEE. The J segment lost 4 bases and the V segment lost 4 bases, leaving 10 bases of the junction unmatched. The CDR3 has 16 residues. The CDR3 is CASSPESGGRSDTQYF. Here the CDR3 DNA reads TGTGCCAGCAGCCCGGAGAGCGGGGGGAGGTCAGATACGCAGTATTTT.

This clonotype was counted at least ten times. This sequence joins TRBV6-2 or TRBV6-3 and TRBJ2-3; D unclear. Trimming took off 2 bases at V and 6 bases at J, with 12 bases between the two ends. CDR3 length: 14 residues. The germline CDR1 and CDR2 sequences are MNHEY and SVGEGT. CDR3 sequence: CASSYGTASDTQYF. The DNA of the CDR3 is TGTGCCAGCAGTTACGGCACCGCCTCGGATACGCAGTATTTT.

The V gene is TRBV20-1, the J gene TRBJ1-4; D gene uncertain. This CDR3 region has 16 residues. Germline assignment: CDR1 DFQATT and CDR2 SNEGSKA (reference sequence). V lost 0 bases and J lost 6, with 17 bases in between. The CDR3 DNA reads TGCAGTGCTAGAGATCGGAGGAGCCAGGTCCATGAAAAACTGTTTTTT. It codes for CSARDRRSQVHEKLFF.

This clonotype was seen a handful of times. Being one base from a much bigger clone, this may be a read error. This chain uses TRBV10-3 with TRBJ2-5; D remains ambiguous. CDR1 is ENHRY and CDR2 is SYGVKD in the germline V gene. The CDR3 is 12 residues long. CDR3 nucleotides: TGTGCCAGCAGTCGGTACCAAGAGACCCAGTACTTC. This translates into CASSRYQETQYF.

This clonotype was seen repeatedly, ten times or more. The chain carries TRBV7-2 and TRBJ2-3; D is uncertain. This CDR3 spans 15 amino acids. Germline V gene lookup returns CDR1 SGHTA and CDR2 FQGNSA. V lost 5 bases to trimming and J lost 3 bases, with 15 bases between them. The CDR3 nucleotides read TGTGCCAGCAGCCCCTGGACGTCCCGGACAGATACGCAGTATTTT. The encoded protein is CASSPWTSRTDTQYF.

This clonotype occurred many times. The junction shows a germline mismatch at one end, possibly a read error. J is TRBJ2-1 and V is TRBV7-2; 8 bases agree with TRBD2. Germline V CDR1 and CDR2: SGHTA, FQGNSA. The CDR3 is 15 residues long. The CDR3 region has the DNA TGCGCCAGCAGCTTGGTAGCTAGCGGGTACAATGAGCAGTTCTTC. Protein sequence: CASSLVASGYNEQFF.

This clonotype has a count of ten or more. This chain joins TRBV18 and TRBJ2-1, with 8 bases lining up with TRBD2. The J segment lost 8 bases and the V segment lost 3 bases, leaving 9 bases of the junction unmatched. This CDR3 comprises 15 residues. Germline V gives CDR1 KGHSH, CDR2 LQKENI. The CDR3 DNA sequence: TGTGCCAGCTCACCCTGGACTAGCAACGGGGATGAGCAGTTCTTC. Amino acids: CASSPWTSNGDEQFF.

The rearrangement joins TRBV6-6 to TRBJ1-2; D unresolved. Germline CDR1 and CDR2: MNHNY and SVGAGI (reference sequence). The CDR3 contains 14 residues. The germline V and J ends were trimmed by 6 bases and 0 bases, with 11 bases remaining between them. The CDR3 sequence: CASRYQEANYGYTF. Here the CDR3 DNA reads TGTGCCAGCAGGTACCAGGAAGCTAACTATGGCTACACCTTC.

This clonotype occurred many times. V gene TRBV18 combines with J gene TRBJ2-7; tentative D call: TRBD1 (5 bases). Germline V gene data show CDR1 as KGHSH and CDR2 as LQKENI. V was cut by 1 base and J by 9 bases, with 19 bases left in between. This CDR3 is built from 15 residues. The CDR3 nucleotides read TGTGCCAGCTCACCACGGCAGGGTAAAGGTTCGAGGCAGTACTTC. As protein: CASSPRQGKGSRQYF.

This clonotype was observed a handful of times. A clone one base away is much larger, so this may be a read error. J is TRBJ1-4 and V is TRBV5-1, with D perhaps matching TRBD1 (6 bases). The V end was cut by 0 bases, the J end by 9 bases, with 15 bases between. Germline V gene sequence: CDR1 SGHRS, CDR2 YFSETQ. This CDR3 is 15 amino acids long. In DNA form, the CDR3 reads TGCGCCAGCAGCTTGGCTGGACAGAGACGTCAAAAACTGTTTTTT. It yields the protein CASSLAGQRRQKLFF.

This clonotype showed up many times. CDR3 region: CATSSSNYGYTF. The CDR3 DNA sequence: TGTGCCACCTCGTCCTCTAACTATGGCTACACCTTC. The J gene is TRBJ1-2, the V gene TRBV7-2; D gene uncertain. Trimming pared 10 bases from V and 0 bases from J, leaving 9 bases between. CDR1 and CDR2 from the germline V gene are SGHTA and FQGNSA. CDR3 length: 12 residues.

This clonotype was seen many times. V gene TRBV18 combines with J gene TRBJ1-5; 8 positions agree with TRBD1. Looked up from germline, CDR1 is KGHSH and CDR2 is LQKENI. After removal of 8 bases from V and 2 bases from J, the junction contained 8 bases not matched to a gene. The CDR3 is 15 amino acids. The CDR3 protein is CASSPDRGGNQPQHF. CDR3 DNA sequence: TGTGCCAGCAGTCCTGACAGGGGTGGCAATCAGCCCCAGCATTTT.

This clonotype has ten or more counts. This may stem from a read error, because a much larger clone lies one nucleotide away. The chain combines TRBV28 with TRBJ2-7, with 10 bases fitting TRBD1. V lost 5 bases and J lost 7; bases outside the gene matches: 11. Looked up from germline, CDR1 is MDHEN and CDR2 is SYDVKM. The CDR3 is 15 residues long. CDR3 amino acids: CASSLGGQGYNEQYF. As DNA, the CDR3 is TGTGCCAGCAGTCTGGGGGGACAGGGGTACAATGAGCAGTACTTC.

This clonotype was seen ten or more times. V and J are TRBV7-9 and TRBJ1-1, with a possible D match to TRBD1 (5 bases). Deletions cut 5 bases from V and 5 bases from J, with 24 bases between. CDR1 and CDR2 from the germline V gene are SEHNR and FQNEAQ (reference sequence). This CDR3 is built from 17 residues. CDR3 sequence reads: CASSAPLGGVRLTEAFF. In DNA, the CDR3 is TGTGCCAGCAGCGCCCCCCTGGGGGGGGTGAGACTAACTGAAGCTTTCTTT.